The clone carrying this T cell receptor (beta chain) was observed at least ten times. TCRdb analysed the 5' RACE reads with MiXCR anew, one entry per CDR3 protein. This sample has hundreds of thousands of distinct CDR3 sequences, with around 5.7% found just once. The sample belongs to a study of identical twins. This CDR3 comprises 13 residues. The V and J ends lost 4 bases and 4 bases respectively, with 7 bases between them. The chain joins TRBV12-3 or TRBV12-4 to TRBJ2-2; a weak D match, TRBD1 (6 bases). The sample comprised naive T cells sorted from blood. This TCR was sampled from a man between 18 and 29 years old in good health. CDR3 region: CASSSGATGELFF. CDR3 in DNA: TGTGCCAGCAGTTCAGGGGCCACCGGGGAGCTGTTTTTT.